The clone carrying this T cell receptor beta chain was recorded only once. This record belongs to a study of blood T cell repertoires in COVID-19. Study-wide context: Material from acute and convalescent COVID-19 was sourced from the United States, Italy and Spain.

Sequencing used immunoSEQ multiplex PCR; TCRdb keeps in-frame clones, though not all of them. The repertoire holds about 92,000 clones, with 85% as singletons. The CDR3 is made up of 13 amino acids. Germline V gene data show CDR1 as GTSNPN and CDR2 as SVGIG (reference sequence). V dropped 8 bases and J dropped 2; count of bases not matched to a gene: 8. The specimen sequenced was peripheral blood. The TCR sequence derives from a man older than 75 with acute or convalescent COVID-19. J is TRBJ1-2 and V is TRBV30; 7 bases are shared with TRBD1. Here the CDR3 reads CARPRDSNYGYTF. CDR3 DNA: TGTGCCCGTCCGAGGGACAGCAACTATGGCTACACCTTC.